A single sample is the source of the 23 T cell receptor beta chains below, sequenced in a study of OX40 agonist ivuxolimab in advanced cancers. Library generation was performed with the immunoSEQ multiplex PCR assay. TCRdb re-hosts the immuneACCESS table, in-frame sequences only. Its copies lack some clones; in the studies checked, an unresolved V gene accounts for under half of them, and the cause for the rest is not known. A total of roughly 91,000 clones appear in this sample, around nine tenths of them only once. Around 0.85% of the sample is in the top ten clones. The specimen was CD4+ or CD8+ T cells sorted from blood, collected in a trial of the OX40 agonist ivuxolimab. All receptors come from an adult with an advanced solid tumor such as melanoma, head and neck, liver or kidney cancer.

The V and J genes are TRBV30 and TRBJ1-5; TRBD1 aligns across 8 bases. The V and J ends lost 2 bases and 1 base, in that order; junction bases with no gene match: 4. Looked up from germline, CDR1 is GTSNPN and CDR2 is SVGIG (reference sequence). The CDR3 totals 15 residues. The CDR3: CAWSTGQGSNQPQHF. The DNA for the CDR3 is TGTGCCTGGAGTACTGGACAGGGAAGCAATCAGCCCCAGCATTTT.

The chain links TRBV5-6 to TRBJ2-3, with 10 bases that match TRBD2. Per the germline V gene, CDR1 is SGHDT and CDR2 is YYEEEE. V was pared by 1 base and J by 5 bases, with 7 bases of the junction left unmatched. The CDR3 consists of 16 residues. The CDR3 DNA is TGTGCCAGCAGCTTGCGAAGCGGGGGGGCCGTAGATACGCAGTATTTT. This translates into CASSLRSGGAVDTQYF. Drawing the rest from reference TRBV5-6 and TRBJ2-3, the complete variable domain is DAGVTQSPTHLIKTRGQQVTLRCSPKSGHDTVSWYQQALGQGPQFIFQYYEEEERQRGNFPDRFSGHQFPNYSSELNVNALLLGDSALYLCASSLRSGGAVDTQYFGPGTRLTVL.

The chain is built from TRBV9 and TRBJ2-6; D remains ambiguous. The V end was cut by 5 bases, the J end by 0 bases, with 9 bases between. Germline V gene data show CDR1 as SGDLS and CDR2 as YYNGEE. The CDR3 loop spans 15 amino acids. The CDR3 region has the DNA TGTGCCAGCAGGTTCGCCTCCTCTGGGGCCAACGTCCTGACTTTC. Translating it yields CASRFASSGANVLTF.

The rearrangement uses TRBV5-1 and TRBJ1-5; D may be TRBD1 (5 bases). The CDR3 runs 17 residues. Trimming took off 0 bases at V and 0 bases at J, with 13 bases between the two ends. The germline V gene has CDR1 SGHRS and CDR2 YFSETQ. DNA of the CDR3: TGCGCCAGCAGCTTGGGAACTGGGGCATATAGCAATCAGCCCCAGCATTTT. It encodes CASSLGTGAYSNQPQHF.

Here the CDR3 reads CAWSPGTRYNEQFF. CDR3 coding DNA: TGTGCCTGGAGTCCAGGGACTAGGTACAATGAGCAGTTCTTC. The chain carries TRBV30 and TRBJ2-1; 8 nucleotides match TRBD2. Germline V lookup: CDR1 GTSNPN, CDR2 SVGIG (reference sequence). Losses at the gene ends were 2 bases for V and 4 bases for J; bases not matched to a gene: 4. This CDR3 contains 14 residues.

This chain uses TRBV21-1 with TRBJ2-7; the D call TRBD2 from the table was never checked on the DNA. TRBV21-1 is noted as a pseudogene. The CDR3 spans 14 residues. CDR3 DNA: TGTGCCAGCAGCAAACAGAGGGTTATATTCGAGCAGTACTTC. It codes for CASSKQRVIFEQYF.

This chain uses TRBV7-2 with TRBJ2-3; 8 bases match TRBD2. The CDR3 covers 17 residues. With V trimmed by 3 bases and J by 1 base, 9 bases remained unmatched. Germline CDR1 SGHTA, CDR2 FQGNSA. The CDR3 DNA follows: TGTGCCAGCAGCTTCGTAGGTGGGCGGGGGGGCACAGATACGCAGTATTTT. Encoded protein: CASSFVGGRGGTDTQYF.

The chain is built from TRBV15 and TRBJ2-5; no clear D. CDR1 is LNHNV, CDR2 YYDKDF, per germline (reference sequence). The CDR3 sequence is 15 residues long. The germline V and J ends were trimmed by 0 bases and 5 bases, with 13 bases remaining between them. For the CDR3, the DNA is TGTGCCACCAGCAGAGATAGGCAGGTGATGGAGACCCAGTACTTC. Translating gives CATSRDRQVMETQYF.

The chain joins TRBV5-6 to TRBJ1-3; a weak D match, TRBD1 (5 bases). Between the trimmed V and J ends, which lost 4 bases and 0 bases, there was a span of 14 bases. The CDR3 is made up of 16 amino acids. CDR1 SGHDT and CDR2 YYEEEE come from the germline V gene. The CDR3 spells CASSRGGVLSGNTIYF. Here the CDR3 DNA reads TGTGCCAGCAGCCGCGGGGGGGTCCTCTCTGGAAACACCATATATTTT.

The rearrangement links TRBV7-3 to TRBJ2-1; D call uncertain. The V gene's germline CDR1 is SGHTA and CDR2 FQGTGA. The CDR3 has 19 residues. V dropped 1 base and J dropped 0 bases, with 19 bases sitting between them. In nucleotides, the CDR3 is TGTGCCAGCAGCTTAAACCCCTTTGGAGCACTGAGCTCCTACAATGAGCAGTTCTTC. Its protein product is CASSLNPFGALSSYNEQFF.

This clone was recorded once. The V call is TRBV27, the J call TRBJ2-7, with no clear D. This CDR3 is built from 14 residues. Per germline, CDR1 MNHEY and CDR2 SMNVEV (reference sequence). Trimming took off 3 bases at V and 4 bases at J, with 13 bases between the two ends. CDR3 bases: TGTGCCAGCAGTTTGATGGTGCCGCCGTACGAGCAGTACTTC. This encodes CASSLMVPPYEQYF.

The V gene is TRBV4-3, the J gene TRBJ2-7, with D uncertain. V lost 2 bases and J lost 0, with 5 bases in between. The germline CDR1 and CDR2 sequences are LGHNA and YSLEER. The CDR3 is made up of 13 amino acids. The CDR3 nucleotides are TGCGCCAGCAGCCAACCGGGCTCCTACGAGCAGTACTTC. Its protein is CASSQPGSYEQYF.

The gene calls are TRBV28 and TRBJ2-5; possibly TRBD1 for D (6 bases). V gave up 10 bases and J gave up 1 base, with 13 bases separating them. Germline V gives CDR1 MDHEN, CDR2 SYDVKM. This CDR3 contains 13 residues. CDR3 in DNA: TGTGCCACAACGTGGACAGTCCAAGAGACCCAGTACTTC. Translated: CATTWTVQETQYF. Based on the CDR3 plus reference TRBV28 and TRBJ2-5, the full variable domain is DVKVTQSSRYLVKRTGEKVFLECVQDMDHENMFWYRQDPGLGLRLIYFSYDVKMKEKGDIPEGYSVSREKKERFSLILESASTNQTSMYLCATTWTVQETQYFGPGTRLLVL.

The V and J genes are TRBV6-1 and TRBJ2-1, with 12 bases identical to TRBD1. Germline loops: CDR1 MNHNS, CDR2 SASEGT. The CDR3 runs 13 residues. The V segment lost 8 bases and the J segment 8 bases; nucleotides outside the gene matches: 4. CDR3 protein: CASEGTGGDEQFF. CDR3 coding DNA: TGTGCCAGCGAGGGGACAGGGGGCGATGAGCAGTTCTTC.

The rearrangement links TRBV5-1 to TRBJ1-1; no definite D call. The CDR3 is 15 residues long. Germline V lookup: CDR1 SGHRS, CDR2 YFSETQ. Trimming shortened V by 4 bases and J by 4 bases, and 17 bases separated the two germline ends. CDR3 in DNA: TGCGCCAGCAGCCTTGAACAGTTAATCGGCACTGAAGCTTTCTTT. Its protein is CASSLEQLIGTEAFF.

The chain uses TRBV7-3 and TRBJ2-1; TRBD2 agrees at 7 bases. The CDR3 contains 12 residues. V lost 5 bases to trimming and J lost 14 bases; unmatched junction nucleotides: 9. Looked up from germline, CDR1 is SGHTA and CDR2 is FQGTGA. The CDR3 protein is CASSRIRDYKFF. Here the CDR3 DNA reads TGTGCCAGCAGCCGTATCCGGGACTACAAGTTCTTC. Full variable domain (remainder filled in from reference TRBV7-3 and TRBJ2-1): GAGVSQTPSNKVTEKGKYVELRCDPISGHTALYWYRQSLGQGPEFLIYFQGTGAADDSGLPNDRFFAVRPEGSVSTLKIQRTERGDSAVYLCASSRIRDYKFFGPGTRLTVL.

The V and J genes are TRBV27 and TRBJ2-7; D is unclear. Trimming shortened V by 8 bases and J by 1 base, and 15 bases separated the two germline ends. Germline CDR1 MNHEY, CDR2 SMNVEV (reference sequence). The CDR3 runs to 14 residues. The CDR3 nucleotides read TGTGCCAGCCGAACGAGCGAATTATCCTACGAGCAGTACTTC. Translating it yields CASRTSELSYEQYF.

The chain is built from TRBV5-6 and TRBJ2-7; 8 positions match TRBD1. The V gene end was trimmed by 4 bases and the J gene end by 3 bases; junction bases not matched to a gene: 6. The CDR3 has 14 residues. The V gene's germline CDR1 is SGHDT and CDR2 YYEEEE. The CDR3 is CASSMQGAGYEQYF. DNA for the CDR3: TGTGCCAGCAGCATGCAGGGGGCTGGCTACGAGCAGTACTTC.

The V gene is TRBV30, the J gene TRBJ1-6, with D possibly TRBD1 on 5 matching bases. There are 14 residues in the CDR3. V was trimmed by 3 bases and J by 7 bases, leaving 13 bases between them. Germline CDR1 GTSNPN, CDR2 SVGIG (reference sequence). CDR3: CAWRRDPGNSPLHF. The CDR3 DNA sequence: TGTGCCTGGAGAAGGGACCCCGGGAATTCACCCCTCCACTTT.

The chain carries TRBV6-1 and TRBJ1-1; D is perhaps TRBD1 (5 bases). Trimming stripped 4 bases from V and 4 bases from J, with 10 bases between. Germline V lookup: CDR1 MNHNS, CDR2 SASEGT. CDR3 size: 13 residues. CDR3: CASSGLGGTEAFF. The CDR3 DNA reads TGTGCCAGCAGTGGCTTGGGGGGCACTGAAGCTTTCTTT.

This clone was seen once. The V gene is TRBV25-1, the J gene TRBJ2-1; D remains unclear. Germline lookup yields CDR1 MGHDK and CDR2 SYGVNS. This CDR3 has 14 residues. Trimming shortened V by 0 bases and J by 8 bases, and 11 bases separated the two germline ends. Here the CDR3 DNA reads TGTGCCAGCAGTGAATATGGAGTGACGGATGAGCAGTTCTTC. Amino acid sequence: CASSEYGVTDEQFF.

The chain recombines TRBV30 with TRBJ1-6, with 9 bases that match TRBD1. Unmatched junction bases numbered 4, after V lost 2 bases and J lost 8 bases. This CDR3 contains 14 residues. Germline V gene data show CDR1 as GTSNPN and CDR2 as SVGIG (reference sequence). CDR3 sequence (DNA): TGTGCCTGGAGTTGGACAGGGGAGGATTCACCCCTCCACTTT. Amino acid sequence: CAWSWTGEDSPLHF.

The chain employs TRBV27 and TRBJ1-6; 9 bases line up with TRBD1. Germline CDR1 MNHEY, CDR2 SMNVEV (reference sequence). The CDR3 loop spans 16 amino acids. Germline trimming cut 0 bases from V and 7 bases from J; bases unmatched to any gene: 4. The chain's CDR3 is CASSLSFGTGNSPLHF. CDR3 nucleotides: TGTGCCAGCAGTTTATCGTTCGGGACAGGGAATTCACCCCTCCACTTT.